This section outlines one TCR beta chain sequence together with its context. Its antigen is unidentified. Genomic DNA constituted the template upon which TCR beta VDJ and CDR3 profiling was performed. TCRdb passed the reads through MiXCR, listing each CDR3 protein once. The sample has about half a million distinct CDR3 sequences, around 33% seen once. It was patients with CD8+CD57+ cell expansion by flow cytometry who were chosen for sequencing. Patients had not yet gotten any therapy when their blood was taken for sampling. The CDR3 is made up of 13 amino acids. Germline V gene lookup returns CDR1 DFQATT and CDR2 SNEGSKA (reference sequence). Trimming removed 5 bases from V and 6 bases from J, with 17 bases in between. This record comes from a study of CD8+CD57+ T cells in acquired aplastic anemia. Study information: DNA per sorted CD4+ or CD8+ sample ranged about 0.19 to 30 ug, averaging about 3.4 ug.

Study-level findings and limits: For CD8+ Simpson's diversity, patients and controls showed no significant difference. Twenty-nine CD8+ CDR3 sequences were shared between patients and controls.

Sequencing input: sorted CD4+, CD8+, or CD8+CD57+ T cells (not recorded which) from PBMCs. This TCR derives from a human donor with aplastic anemia. This chain joins TRBV20-1 and TRBJ2-7, with D possibly being TRBD2 (5 bases). CDR3 loop: CSAPSQTLSEQYF. CDR3 nucleotide sequence: TGCAGTGCTCCTAGCCAGACCCTCTCCGAGCAGTACTTC.